The sequence of this T cell receptor beta chain was determined in a study of blood T cell repertoires in COVID-19 (dated by TCRdb to between 2020 and 2021). Broadly, across the study: Samples from collaborators originated in the United States, Italy and Spain and spanned both the acute and convalescent phases of COVID-19. The material from the prospective study consisted of cDNA or gDNA derived from T cells, B-cell-depleted T cells, or PBMCs. The dataset comprised deeply sampled blood TCRbeta repertoires from subjects exposed to, actively infected with, or recovered from COVID-19. A freely available public database, intended as a resource for researchers studying the immune response to SARS-CoV-2, is where the repertoires were released. Samples were obtained from the ongoing ImmuneRACE study (first 160 participants) and from about 1,300 subjects provided by 6 global collaborators. Sample metadata almost always included a de-identified subject ID, COVID-19 status, age in years and sex. HLA class I and class II types, where available, came from metadata supplied by the sample provider rather than from assay-based typing.

TCRbeta CDR3 regions were amplified from genomic DNA by means of the immunoSEQ Assay, a bias-controlled multiplex PCR. The authors processed their data as follows. The number of nucleated cells in each sample was estimated by amplification of reference gene primers within the assay. To quantify the absolute abundance of each unique TCRbeta CDR3 rearrangement, sequence reads were collapsed and filtered. For each sample, productive Simpson clonality was calculated as the square root of Simpson's diversity index over productive rearrangements. Imported from immuneACCESS, the table was reduced by TCRdb to in-frame sequences with V and J called. These copies leave out some clones; in studies compared against another copy, an unresolved V gene accounts for under half, and the cause of the remainder is not known. Clone size and V and J calls were adopted from that table, with D and trimming inferred from the DNA. The sample includes under 500,000 clones, with 87% observed a single time. Together, the top ten hold about 2.1% of the sample.

The paper as a whole reports these results and caveats: The quantity of clinical and demographic metadata differed by source and by participant and was supplied without curation.

Regarding this clone: Its antigen is unknown. One base away there is no much larger clone; base qualities are not given.

Participants in the prospective study were enrolled through a virtual design, were aged roughly 18 to 100 years, and lived in roughly 24 United States geographic areas. To assign participants to cohorts, the prospective study relied on clinical history that participants themselves reported in a screening survey and a study questionnaire. Mobile phlebotomists in the prospective study collected whole blood, serum and a nasopharyngeal or oropharyngeal swab from every participant. Over a roughly 2-month period, participants in the prospective study had the option of providing additional blood draws and questionnaires. Before DNA extraction, blood samples from the prospective study were shipped at room temperature or frozen. From a lookup of the germline V gene, CDR1 and CDR2 are SGDLS and YYNGEE. Including cysteine and phenylalanine, the CDR3 has 14 amino acids. Only CDR3 DNA remains: 42 bases, in frame from the first base. Unmatched junction bases come to 9, with V trimmed by 4 bases and J by 8 bases.

Input material: PBMCs or T cells enriched from blood (not recorded which). The sequence came from a woman under 30 with acute COVID-19. Recombination connected TRBV9 to TRBJ2-1, with 7 bases in between that match TRBD1. At the DNA level, the sequence is TGTGCCAGCAGCCCAGGGTCCCAGGGGGATGAGCAGTTCTTC. This is translated as CASSPGSQGDEQFF.